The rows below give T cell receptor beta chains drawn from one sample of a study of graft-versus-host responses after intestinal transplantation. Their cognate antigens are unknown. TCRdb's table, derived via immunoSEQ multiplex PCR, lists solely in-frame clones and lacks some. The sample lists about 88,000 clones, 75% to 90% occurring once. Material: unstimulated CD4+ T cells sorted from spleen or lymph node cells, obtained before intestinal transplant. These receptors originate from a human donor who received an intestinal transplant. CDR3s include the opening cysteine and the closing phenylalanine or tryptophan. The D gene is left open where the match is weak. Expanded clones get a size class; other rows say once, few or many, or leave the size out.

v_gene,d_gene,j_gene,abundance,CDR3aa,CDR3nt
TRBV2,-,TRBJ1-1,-,CASSLGQSNTEAFF,TGTGCCAGCAGCCTCGGACAGTCGAACACTGAAGCTTTCTTT
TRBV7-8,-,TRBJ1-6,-,CASSSSQGHYSPLHF,TGTGCCAGCAGCTCTTCTCAGGGGCACTATTCACCCCTCCACTTT
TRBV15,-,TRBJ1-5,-,CATSRDRESNQPQHF,TGTGCCACCAGCAGAGACAGGGAAAGCAATCAGCCCCAGCATTTT
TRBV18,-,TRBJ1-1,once,CASFTNLDSLQAFF,TGTGCCAGCTTCACCAATCTCGACAGCTTGCAAGCTTTCTTT
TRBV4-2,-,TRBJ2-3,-,CASSQGGASQDTQYF,TGTGCCAGCAGCCAAGGCGGGGCTTCACAAGATACGCAGTATTTT
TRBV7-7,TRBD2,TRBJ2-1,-,CASSRTLAPDNEQFF,TGTGCTAGCAGCCGGACACTAGCGCCGGACAATGAGCAGTTCTTC
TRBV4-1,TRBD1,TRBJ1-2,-,CASRRTGSSGYTF,TGCGCCAGCAGACGGACAGGGAGTTCCGGCTACACCTTC
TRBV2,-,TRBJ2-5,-,CASTGALRVNF,TGTGCCAGCACCGGAGCCCTACGGGTGAACTTC
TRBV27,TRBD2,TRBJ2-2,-,CASSLSWLAANTGELFF,TGTGCCAGCAGTTTATCGTGGCTAGCGGCGAACACCGGGGAGCTGTTTTTT
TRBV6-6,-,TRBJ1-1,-,CASSRQERNTEAFF,TGTGCCAGCAGTAGACAGGAGAGGAACACTGAAGCTTTCTTT
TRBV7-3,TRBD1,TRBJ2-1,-,CASSLMPYTGAEQFF,TGTGCCAGCAGCTTAATGCCCTATACAGGGGCTGAGCAGTTCTTC
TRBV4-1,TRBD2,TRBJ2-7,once,CASSQDERGAQALSYEQYF,TGCGCCAGCAGCCAAGACGAGCGGGGGGCCCAGGCTCTCTCCTACGAGCAGTACTTC
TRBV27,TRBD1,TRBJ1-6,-,CASSPRTGGNSPLHF,TGTGCCAGCAGTCCGCGGACAGGGGGAAATTCACCCCTCCACTTT
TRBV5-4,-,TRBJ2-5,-,CASSRGLAQTAQYF,TGTGCCAGCAGCCGCGGACTGGCACAGACGGCCCAGTACTTC
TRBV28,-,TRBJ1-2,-,CASSQGRGGYTF,TGTGCCAGCAGCCAGGGTCGGGGGGGCTACACCTTC
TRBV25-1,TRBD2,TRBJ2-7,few,CASSDLSGGLVDEQYF,TGTGCCAGCAGTGACCTCAGCGGGGGGCTGGTCGACGAGCAGTACTTC
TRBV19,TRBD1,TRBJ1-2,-,CASKGQTYYGYTF,TGTGCCAGTAAGGGACAGACCTACTATGGCTACACCTTC
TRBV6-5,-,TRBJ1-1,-,CASSYSARGEAFF,TGTGCCAGCAGTTACTCAGCCCGGGGTGAAGCTTTCTTT
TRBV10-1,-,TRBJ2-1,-,CASSDGGARGNEQFF,TGCGCCAGCAGTGATGGCGGGGCCCGGGGCAATGAGCAGTTCTTC
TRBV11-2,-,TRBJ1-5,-,CASSLYVDNSNQPQHF,TGTGCCAGCAGCTTATACGTGGACAATAGCAATCAGCCCCAGCATTTT
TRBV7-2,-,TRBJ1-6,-,CASSLLGESYSPLHF,TGTGCCAGCAGCTTATTGGGCGAATCCTATTCACCCCTCCACTTT
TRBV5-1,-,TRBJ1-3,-,CASSLGAGTLGNTIYF,TGCGCCAGCAGCTTGGGGGCAGGAACTCTTGGAAACACCATATATTTT
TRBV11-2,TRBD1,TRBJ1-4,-,CASSLRATGGGEKLFF,TGTGCCAGCAGCTTAAGGGCCACAGGGGGAGGTGAAAAACTGTTTTTT
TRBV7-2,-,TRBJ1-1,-,CASSLDRNTEAFF,TGTGCCAGCAGCTTAGACAGGAACACTGAAGCTTTCTTT
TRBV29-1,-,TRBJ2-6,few,CSVATGANVLTF,TGCAGCGTTGCTACTGGGGCCAACGTCCTGACTTTC
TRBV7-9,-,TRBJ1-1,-,CASSSGDIWDTEAFF,TGTGCCAGCAGCTCCGGGGACATTTGGGACACTGAAGCTTTCTTT
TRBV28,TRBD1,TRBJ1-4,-,CASSLSTGGRANEKLFF,TGTGCCAGCAGTTTGTCGACAGGGGGTCGGGCTAATGAAAAACTGTTTTTT
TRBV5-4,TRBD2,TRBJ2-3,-,CASSLTSGGAGDTQYF,TGTGCCAGCAGCCTGACTAGCGGGGGGGCTGGAGATACGCAGTATTTT
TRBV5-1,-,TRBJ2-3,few,CASSVRDTQYF,TGCGCCAGCAGCGTGAGAGATACGCAGTATTTT
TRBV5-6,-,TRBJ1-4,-,CASSFRTAGSEKLFF,TGTGCCAGCAGCTTTAGAACGGCGGGGAGTGAAAAACTGTTTTTT
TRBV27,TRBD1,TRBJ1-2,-,CASSASGTGWDGYTF,TGTGCCAGCAGTGCCTCCGGGACAGGGTGGGATGGCTACACCTTC
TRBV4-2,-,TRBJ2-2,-,CASSQGLAGELFF,TGTGCCAGCAGCCAAGGTCTTGCCGGGGAGCTGTTTTTT
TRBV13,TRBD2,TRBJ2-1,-,CASSESLAGGRYNEQFF,TGTGCCAGCAGCGAATCGTTAGCGGGGGGGCGGTACAATGAGCAGTTCTTC
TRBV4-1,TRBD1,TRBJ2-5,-,CASSRSSFQGAETQYF,TGCGCCAGCAGCCGAAGCTCATTCCAGGGGGCCGAGACCCAGTACTTC